The 8 T cell receptor beta chains listed next were all sequenced from one sample in a study of blood T cell repertoires in COVID-19. Data came from immunoSEQ multiplex PCR; TCRdb stores just in-frame clones and leaves some out. The sample has 160,000 or so clones, less than 85% seen once; the top ten hold about a sixth. Input material: PBMCs or T cells enriched from blood (not recorded which). These receptors came from a man in his 60s who had recovered from COVID-19.

The V and J genes are TRBV7-3 and TRBJ2-3, with 11 nucleotides matching TRBD2. CDR1 and CDR2 (germline): SGHTA, FQGTGA. The CDR3 consists of 16 residues. Trimming at V came to 5 bases and at J to 1 base, leaving 5 bases not matched to a gene. This CDR3 is CASSLRTSGRTDTQYF. In nucleotides, the CDR3 is TGTGCCAGCAGCCTCCGGACTAGCGGGCGCACAGATACGCAGTATTTT.

The V gene is TRBV13, the J gene TRBJ1-1, with TRBD1 as a possible D gene (5 bases). Trimming took off 3 bases at V and 4 bases at J, with 15 bases between the two ends. Looked up from germline, CDR1 is PRHDT and CDR2 is FYEKMQ (reference sequence). The CDR3 runs to 15 residues. The CDR3 spells CASSLPPPGGTEAFF. The CDR3 DNA reads TGTGCCAGCAGCTTGCCCCCCCCGGGGGGCACTGAAGCTTTCTTT. The entire variable domain, with the rest obtained from reference TRBV13 and TRBJ1-1, is as follows: AAGVIQSPRHLIKEKRETATLKCYPIPRHDTVYWYQQGPGQDPQFLISFYEKMQSDKGSIPDRFSAQQFSDYHSELNMSSLELGDSALYFCASSLPPPGGTEAFFGQGTRLTVV.

This clone was recorded only once. The chain uses TRBV5-4 and TRBJ2-1, with 11 bases identical to TRBD2. V shed 4 bases, J shed 3 bases, and the junction held 0 bases outside the gene matches. Per the germline V gene, CDR1 is SGHNT and CDR2 is YYREEE (reference sequence). The CDR3 sequence is 14 residues long. CDR3 nucleotides: TGTGCCAGCAGCACTAGCGGGGGCTACAATGAGCAGTTCTTC. Protein: CASSTSGGYNEQFF.

The DNA for the CDR3 is TGTGCCAGCACCTTAGGCAGGGGGCAGGAGACCCAGTACTTC. Amino acid sequence: CASTLGRGQETQYF. This chain links TRBV6-5 with TRBJ2-5; the match to TRBD1 covers 8 bases. CDR1 MNHEY and CDR2 SVGAGI come from the germline V gene. V dropped 7 bases and J dropped 5; count of bases not matched to a gene: 9. CDR3 size: 14 residues.

V and J are TRBV5-1 and TRBJ2-1; a weak D match, TRBD1 (7 bases). Trimming shortened V by 4 bases and J by 7 bases, and 15 bases separated the two germline ends. Germline lookup yields CDR1 SGHRS and CDR2 YFSETQ. The CDR3 is 14 residues long. This chain's CDR3 is CASSRRRGQNEQFF. DNA of the CDR3: TGCGCCAGCAGCAGGCGGAGGGGGCAGAATGAGCAGTTCTTC.

The chain couples TRBV10-3 to TRBJ1-6; TRBD1 matches at 7 bases. The trim removed 0 bases at V and 7 bases at J, leaving 3 bases unmatched. CDR3 size: 15 residues. CDR1 and CDR2 from the germline V gene are ENHRY and SYGVKD. The CDR3 reads CAISESARGNSPLHF. For the CDR3, the DNA is TGTGCCATCAGTGAGTCGGCCAGGGGGAATTCACCCCTCCACTTT.

The chain is built from TRBV2 and TRBJ1-1, with 9 bases identical to TRBD1. V was pared by 7 bases and J by 5 bases, with 8 bases of the junction left unmatched. Per germline, CDR1 SNHLY and CDR2 FYNNEI. The CDR3 is 14 amino acids. The CDR3 sequence: CASKSDGQGTEAFF. CDR3 nucleotides: TGTGCCAGCAAGTCGGACGGACAGGGGACTGAAGCTTTCTTT.

The chain couples TRBV7-9 to TRBJ1-4; 8 bases fit TRBD1. The germline V gene has CDR1 SEHNR and CDR2 FQNEAQ (reference sequence). V lost 4 bases and J lost 1; bases outside the gene matches: 5. This CDR3 region has 16 residues. CDR3 bases: TGTGCCAGCAGCTCTCCAGGGGGCCGAACTAATGAAAAACTGTTTTTT. It translates to CASSSPGGRTNEKLFF.